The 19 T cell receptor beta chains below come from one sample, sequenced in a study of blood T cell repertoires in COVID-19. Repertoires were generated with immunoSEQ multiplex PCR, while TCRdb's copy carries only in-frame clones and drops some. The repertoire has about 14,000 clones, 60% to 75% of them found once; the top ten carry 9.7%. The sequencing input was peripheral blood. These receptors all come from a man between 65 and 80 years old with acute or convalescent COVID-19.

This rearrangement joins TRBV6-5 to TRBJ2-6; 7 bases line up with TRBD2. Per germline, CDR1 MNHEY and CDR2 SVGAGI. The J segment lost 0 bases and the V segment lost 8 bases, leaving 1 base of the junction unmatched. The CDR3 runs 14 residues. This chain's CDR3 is CASGRDSGANVLTF. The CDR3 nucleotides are TGTGCCAGCGGGAGGGACTCTGGGGCCAACGTCCTGACTTTC.

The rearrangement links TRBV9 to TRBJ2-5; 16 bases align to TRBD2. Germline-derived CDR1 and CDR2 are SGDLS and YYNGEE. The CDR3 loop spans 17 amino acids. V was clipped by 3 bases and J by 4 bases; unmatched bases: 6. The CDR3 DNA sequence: TGTGCCAGCAGCGCCGGGACTAGCGGGAGGGCCGGAGAGACCCAGTACTTC. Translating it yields CASSAGTSGRAGETQYF. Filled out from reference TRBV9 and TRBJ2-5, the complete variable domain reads DSGVTQTPKHLITATGQRVTLRCSPRSGDLSVYWYQQSLDQGLQFLIQYYNGEERAKGNILERFSAQQFPDLHSELNLSSLELGDSALYFCASSAGTSGRAGETQYFGPGTRLLVL.

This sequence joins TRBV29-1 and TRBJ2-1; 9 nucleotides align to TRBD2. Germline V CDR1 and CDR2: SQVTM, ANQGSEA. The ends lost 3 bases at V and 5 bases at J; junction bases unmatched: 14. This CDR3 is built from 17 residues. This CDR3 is CSVEGVRGLARNNEQFF. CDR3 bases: TGCAGCGTTGAGGGGGTGAGGGGACTAGCCCGAAACAATGAGCAGTTCTTC.

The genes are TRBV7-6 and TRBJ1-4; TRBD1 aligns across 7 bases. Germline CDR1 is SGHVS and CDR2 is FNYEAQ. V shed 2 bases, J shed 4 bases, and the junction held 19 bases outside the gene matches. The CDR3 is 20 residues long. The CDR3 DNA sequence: TGTGCCAGCAGCTTAAGAGCGGTGCGACAGGGAGCGCGTGGTAATGAAAAACTGTTTTTT. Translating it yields CASSLRAVRQGARGNEKLFF.

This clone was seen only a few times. The CDR3 region is CASSQGHEQYF. The CDR3 nucleotides read TGTGCCAGCAGTCAGGGCCACGAGCAGTACTTC. The chain uses TRBV11-2 and TRBJ2-7; possibly TRBD1 for D (5 bases). CDR1 is SGHAT and CDR2 is FQNNGV in the germline V gene. The CDR3 loop spans 11 amino acids. V lost 6 bases, J lost 5 bases, and 8 bases lay in between.

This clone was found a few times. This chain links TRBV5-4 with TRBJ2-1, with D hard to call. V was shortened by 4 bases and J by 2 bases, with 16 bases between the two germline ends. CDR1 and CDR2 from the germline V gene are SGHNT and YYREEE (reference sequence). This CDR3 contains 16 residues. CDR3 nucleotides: TGTGCCAGCAGCCCTGGTGGGCTAACCACCTACAATGAGCAGTTCTTC. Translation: CASSPGGLTTYNEQFF.

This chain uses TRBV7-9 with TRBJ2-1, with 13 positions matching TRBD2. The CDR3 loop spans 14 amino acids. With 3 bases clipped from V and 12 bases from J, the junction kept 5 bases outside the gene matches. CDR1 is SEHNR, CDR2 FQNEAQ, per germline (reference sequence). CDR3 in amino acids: CASSFTSGRASQFF. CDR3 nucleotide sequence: TGTGCCAGCAGCTTCACTAGCGGGAGGGCCTCGCAGTTCTTC.

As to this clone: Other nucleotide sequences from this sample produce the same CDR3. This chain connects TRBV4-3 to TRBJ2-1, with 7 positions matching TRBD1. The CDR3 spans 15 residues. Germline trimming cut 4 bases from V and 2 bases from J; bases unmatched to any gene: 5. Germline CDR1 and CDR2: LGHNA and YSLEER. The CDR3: CASSPRQGTYNEQFF. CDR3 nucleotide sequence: TGCGCCAGCAGCCCCCGACAGGGTACCTACAATGAGCAGTTCTTC.

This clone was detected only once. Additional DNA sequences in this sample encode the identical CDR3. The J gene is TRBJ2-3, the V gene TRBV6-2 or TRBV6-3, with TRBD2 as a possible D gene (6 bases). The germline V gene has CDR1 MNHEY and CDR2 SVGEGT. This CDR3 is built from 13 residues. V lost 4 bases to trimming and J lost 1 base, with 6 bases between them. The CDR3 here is CASSSGGTDTQYF. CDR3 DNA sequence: TGTGCCAGCAGTTCGGGGGGCACAGATACGCAGTATTTT.

CDR3 nucleotides: TGTGCCAGCAGCCAAGGACTAGCGGGAGGGCTGGGAGGGAATGAGCAGTTCTTC. Translated, it gives CASSQGLAGGLGGNEQFF. This chain joins TRBV13 and TRBJ2-1; 15 bases are shared with TRBD2. The CDR3 length is 18 residues. V was clipped by 5 bases and J by 7 bases; unmatched bases: 12. CDR1 is PRHDT and CDR2 is FYEKMQ in the germline V gene (reference sequence).

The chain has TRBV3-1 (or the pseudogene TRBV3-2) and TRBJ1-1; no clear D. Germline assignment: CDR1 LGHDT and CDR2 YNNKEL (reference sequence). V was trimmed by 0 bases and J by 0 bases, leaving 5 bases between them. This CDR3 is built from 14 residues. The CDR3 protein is CASSQDSVNTEAFF. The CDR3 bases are TGTGCCAGCAGCCAAGATTCAGTGAACACTGAAGCTTTCTTT.

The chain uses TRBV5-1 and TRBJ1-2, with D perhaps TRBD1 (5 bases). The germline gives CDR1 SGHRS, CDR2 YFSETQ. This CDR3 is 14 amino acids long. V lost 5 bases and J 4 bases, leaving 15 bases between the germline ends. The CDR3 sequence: CASRLTQDSYGYTF. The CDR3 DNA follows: TGCGCCAGCAGACTTACACAGGATAGCTATGGCTACACCTTC.

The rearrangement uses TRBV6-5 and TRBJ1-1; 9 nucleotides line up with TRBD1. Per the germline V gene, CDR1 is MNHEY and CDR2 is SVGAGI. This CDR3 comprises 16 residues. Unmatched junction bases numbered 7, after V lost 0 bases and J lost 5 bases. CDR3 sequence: CASSYSTGTGSTEAFF. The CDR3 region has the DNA TGTGCCAGCAGTTACTCGACCGGGACAGGGTCAACTGAAGCTTTCTTT.

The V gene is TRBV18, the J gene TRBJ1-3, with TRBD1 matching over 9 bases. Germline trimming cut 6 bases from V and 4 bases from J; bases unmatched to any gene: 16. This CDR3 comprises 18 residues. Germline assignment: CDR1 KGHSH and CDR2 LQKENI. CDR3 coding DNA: TGTGCCAGCTCGCCATTCGGACAGGGGCAGCGCATGGGAAACACCATATATTTT. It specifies CASSPFGQGQRMGNTIYF. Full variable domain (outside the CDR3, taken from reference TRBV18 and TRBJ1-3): NAGVMQNPRHLVRRRGQEARLRCSPMKGHSHVYWYRQLPEEGLKFMVYLQKENIIDESGMPKERFSAEFPKEGPSILRIQQVVRGDSAAYFCASSPFGQGQRMGNTIYFGEGSWLTVV.

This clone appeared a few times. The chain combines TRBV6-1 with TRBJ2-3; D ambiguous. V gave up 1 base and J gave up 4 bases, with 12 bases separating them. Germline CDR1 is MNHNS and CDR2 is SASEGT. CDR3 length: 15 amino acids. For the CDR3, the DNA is TGTGCCAGCAGTGAAGTAGGCACAGACGCAGATACGCAGTATTTT. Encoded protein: CASSEVGTDADTQYF.

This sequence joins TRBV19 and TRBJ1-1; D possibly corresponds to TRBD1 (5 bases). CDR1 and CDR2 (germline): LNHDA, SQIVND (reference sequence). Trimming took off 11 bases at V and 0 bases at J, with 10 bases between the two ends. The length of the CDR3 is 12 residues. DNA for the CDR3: TGTGCCTCCGGACAAATGAACACTGAAGCTTTCTTT. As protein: CASGQMNTEAFF.

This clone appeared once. CDR3 in amino acids: CASSPGAYGYTF. The CDR3 DNA reads TGTGCCAGTAGTCCAGGGGCCTATGGCTACACCTTC. The V gene is TRBV19, the J gene TRBJ1-2, with D possibly TRBD1 on 6 matching bases. Trimming pared 5 bases from V and 4 bases from J, leaving 8 bases between. CDR1 and CDR2 from the germline V gene are LNHDA and SQIVND (reference sequence). The CDR3 is made up of 12 amino acids.

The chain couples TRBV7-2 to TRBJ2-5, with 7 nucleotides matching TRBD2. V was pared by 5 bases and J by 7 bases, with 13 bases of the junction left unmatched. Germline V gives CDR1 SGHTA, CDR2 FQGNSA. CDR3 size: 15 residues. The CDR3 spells CASSPRGAGLGTQYF. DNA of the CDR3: TGTGCCAGCAGCCCTAGGGGAGCGGGATTGGGGACCCAGTACTTC.

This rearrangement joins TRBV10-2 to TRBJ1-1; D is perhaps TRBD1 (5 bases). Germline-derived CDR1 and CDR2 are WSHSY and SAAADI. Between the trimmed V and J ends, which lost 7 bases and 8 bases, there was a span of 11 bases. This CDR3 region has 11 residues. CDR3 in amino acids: CASNVGGEAFF. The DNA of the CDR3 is TGCGCCAGCAATGTCGGGGGAGAAGCTTTCTTT.